The next 19 T cell receptor beta chains were all read from a single sample in a study of T cells in localized non-small cell lung cancer. Clones were sequenced by immunoSEQ multiplex PCR, and TCRdb holds only the in-frame ones, with some missing. The sample records about 78,000 clones, approximately 85% being singletons. Sequences were derived from peripheral blood, sampled before any cancer treatment. The receptors here all came from a man between 40 and 75 years old with stage I lung adenocarcinoma.

The genes are TRBV19 and TRBJ1-2; 8 bases are shared with TRBD1. Per germline, CDR1 LNHDA and CDR2 SQIVND (reference sequence). V gave up 1 base and J gave up 8 bases; unmatched junction bases: 9. The CDR3 runs 15 residues. The CDR3 DNA reads as TGTGCCAGTAGTATAGGTACTAAGACAGGGGCCGGCTACACCTTC. Translating it yields CASSIGTKTGAGYTF.

Written as DNA, the CDR3 is TGTGCCAGCAGCTTGATGCCTTGGAATCAGCCCCAGCATTTT. It specifies CASSLMPWNQPQHF. The chain links TRBV7-2 to TRBJ1-5; the D is unclear. CDR3 length: 14 residues. CDR1 and CDR2 from the germline V gene are SGHTA and FQGNSA. Between the trimmed V and J ends, which lost 3 bases and 4 bases, there was a span of 10 bases.

The chain combines TRBV6-6 with TRBJ1-1; D not certain. This CDR3 comprises 14 residues. Per the germline V gene, CDR1 is MNHNY and CDR2 is SVGAGI (reference sequence). Trimming removed 7 bases at V and 3 bases at J, with 15 bases between. The CDR3 bases are TGTGCCAGCATCACCGGGCCCGCCGACACTGAAGCTTTCTTT. Encoded protein: CASITGPADTEAFF.

The rearrangement uses TRBV4-2 and TRBJ1-3; D uncertain. Germline V gives CDR1 LGHNA, CDR2 YNFKEQ. Trimming pared 8 bases from V and 7 bases from J, leaving 15 bases between. The CDR3 is 13 amino acids. For the CDR3, the DNA is TGTGCCAGCGCAGAGTCCGTCTGGAACACCATATATTTT. This encodes CASAESVWNTIYF.

V gene TRBV7-9 combines with J gene TRBJ1-5; possibly TRBD1 for D (6 bases). V was clipped by 1 base and J by 5 bases, with 15 bases between them. This CDR3 has 16 residues. The germline V gene has CDR1 SEHNR and CDR2 FQNEAQ (reference sequence). The chain's CDR3 is CASSLGRQGMDQPQHF. Here the CDR3 DNA reads TGTGCCAGCAGCTTAGGTCGGCAGGGGATGGATCAGCCCCAGCATTTT.

Judged by abundance, this clone is medium-sized. This sequence joins TRBV6-1 and TRBJ2-2; D assignment may be TRBD1 or TRBD2 (5 bases each). V lost 7 bases and J 5 bases, leaving 11 bases between the germline ends. This CDR3 has 13 amino acids. Germline V gene sequence: CDR1 MNHNS, CDR2 SASEGT. The CDR3 sequence is CASIGRETGELFF. CDR3 DNA sequence: TGTGCCAGCATTGGCAGGGAGACCGGGGAGCTGTTTTTT.

CDR3: CASYWPAGGYEQFF. CDR3 sequence (DNA): TGTGCCAGCTATTGGCCGGCAGGGGGCTATGAGCAGTTCTTC. The genes are TRBV6-6 and TRBJ2-1, with 8 bases lining up with TRBD1. The V gene's germline CDR1 is MNHNY and CDR2 SVGAGI (reference sequence). The junction had 11 bases not matched to a gene; V was cut back by 8 bases and J by 8 bases. The CDR3 sequence is 14 residues long.

Here the CDR3 reads CASSLTGALSNEKLFF. CDR3 nucleotides: TGTGCCAGCAGCTTGACAGGGGCGCTGTCGAATGAAAAACTGTTTTTT. The J gene is TRBJ1-4, the V gene TRBV7-2; 8 bases match TRBD1. Looked up from germline, CDR1 is SGHTA and CDR2 is FQGNSA. The CDR3 spans 16 residues. J was trimmed by 5 bases and V by 3 bases; bases with no gene match: 8.

This clone was seen once. The CDR3 DNA reads as TGTGCCAGCAGCCCGGGGGGGCCAATAATCGAGCAGTACTTC. Its translation is CASSPGGPIIEQYF. The genes are TRBV7-3 and TRBJ2-7; 8 nucleotides agree with TRBD2. V was clipped by 5 bases and J by 6 bases; unmatched bases: 9. Germline CDR1 reads SGHTA; CDR2 reads FQGTGA. The CDR3 runs to 14 residues.

This clone was seen only once. The rearrangement links TRBV21-1 to TRBJ2-6; the table's D gene call, TRBD2, was not cross checked with the DNA. TRBV21-1 is shown as a pseudogene. There are 20 residues in the CDR3. Here the CDR3 reads CASKASSLLYDDFGANVLTF. CDR3 DNA sequence: TGTGCCAGCAAGGCGTCTAGCCTCCTCTACGACGATTTTGGGGCCAACGTCCTGACTTTC.

This chain joins TRBV6-1 and TRBJ1-5; the match to TRBD1 covers 9 bases. V lost 0 bases and J lost 9; bases outside the gene matches: 18. The CDR3 spans 19 residues. Germline CDR1 and CDR2: MNHNS and SASEGT. The CDR3 region has the DNA TGTGCCAGCAGTGAAGCGCTAGGGACAGGGAGCGGCCTAATCAGGCCCCAGCATTTT. It yields the protein CASSEALGTGSGLIRPQHF.

This chain links TRBV29-1 with TRBJ1-5; D gene uncertain. Trimming removed 5 bases from V and 2 bases from J, with 4 bases in between. This CDR3 spans 11 amino acids. The germline V gene encodes CDR1 SQVTM and CDR2 ANQGSEA. CDR3 in amino acids: CSVRGNQPQHF. As DNA, the CDR3 is TGCAGCGTTCGTGGCAATCAGCCCCAGCATTTT. The whole variable domain, filled in from reference TRBV29-1 and TRBJ1-5, reads SAVISQKPSRDICQRGTSLTIQCQVDSQVTMMFWYRQQPGQSLTLIATANQGSEATYESGFVIDKFPISRPNLTFSTLTVSNMSPEDSSIYLCSVRGNQPQHFGDGTRLSIL.

This chain links TRBV7-8 with TRBJ1-1; no firm D call. Per the germline V gene, CDR1 is SGHVS and CDR2 is FQNEAQ. Between the trimmed V and J ends, which lost 2 bases and 5 bases, there was a span of 12 bases. There are 14 residues in the CDR3. CDR3 sequence: CASSLRYERTEAFF. The CDR3 coding sequence is TGTGCCAGCAGCTTACGGTACGAGAGGACTGAAGCTTTCTTT.

This chain uses TRBV7-3 with TRBJ2-7; 8 bases map to TRBD1. V gave up 5 bases and J gave up 1 base; unmatched junction bases: 4. This CDR3 region has 14 residues. From germline, CDR1 is SGHTA and CDR2 FQGTGA. The CDR3 loop reads CASSPRTGSYEQYF. CDR3 nucleotides: TGTGCCAGCAGCCCCAGGACAGGGTCCTACGAGCAGTACTTC.

This chain uses TRBV5-1 with TRBJ1-4; D unresolved. Germline CDR1 and CDR2: SGHRS and YFSETQ. The V gene lost 3 bases and the J gene lost 5 bases, with 17 bases spanning the gap. The CDR3 contains 16 residues. The CDR3 loop reads CASSSGLEGSNEKLFF. The CDR3 bases are TGCGCCAGCAGCTCCGGACTAGAGGGCTCAAATGAAAAACTGTTTTTT.

CDR3 loop: CASSYSGGGGYEQYF. The CDR3 region has the DNA TGTGCCAGCAGTTACTCAGGGGGAGGCGGCTACGAGCAGTACTTC. V gene TRBV6-6 combines with J gene TRBJ2-7, with D perhaps matching TRBD1 or TRBD2 (6 bases each). The CDR3 is 15 amino acids. The V end lost 0 bases, the J end lost 3 bases, and 12 bases lay between the germline ends. Germline CDR1 and CDR2: MNHNY and SVGAGI (reference sequence).

The chain is built from TRBV6-5 and TRBJ2-1; D is uncertain. The CDR3 runs 12 residues. The germline V gene has CDR1 MNHEY and CDR2 SVGAGI. V gave up 7 bases and J gave up 9 bases, with 13 bases separating them. CDR3 DNA: TGTGCCAGCACCACGGAGAGGAGTGAGCAGTTCTTC. It is translated as CASTTERSEQFF.

This sequence joins TRBV30 and TRBJ2-5; D perhaps matches TRBD1 (5 bases). In germline, CDR1 is GTSNPN, CDR2 SVGIG (reference sequence). V was cut by 0 bases and J by 5 bases, with 13 bases left in between. The CDR3 contains 14 residues. The DNA for the CDR3 is TGTGCCTGGAGTGTGGCAGGGAAAGATGAGACCCAGTACTTC. As protein: CAWSVAGKDETQYF.

The chain combines TRBV30 with TRBJ1-1; no clear D. This CDR3 has 11 amino acids. V lost 5 bases to trimming and J lost 7 bases, with 11 bases between them. The germline V gene encodes CDR1 GTSNPN and CDR2 SVGIG (reference sequence). CDR3 nucleotides: TGTGCCTGGGGACCTGATCGTGAAGCTTTCTTT. Translating gives CAWGPDREAFF.